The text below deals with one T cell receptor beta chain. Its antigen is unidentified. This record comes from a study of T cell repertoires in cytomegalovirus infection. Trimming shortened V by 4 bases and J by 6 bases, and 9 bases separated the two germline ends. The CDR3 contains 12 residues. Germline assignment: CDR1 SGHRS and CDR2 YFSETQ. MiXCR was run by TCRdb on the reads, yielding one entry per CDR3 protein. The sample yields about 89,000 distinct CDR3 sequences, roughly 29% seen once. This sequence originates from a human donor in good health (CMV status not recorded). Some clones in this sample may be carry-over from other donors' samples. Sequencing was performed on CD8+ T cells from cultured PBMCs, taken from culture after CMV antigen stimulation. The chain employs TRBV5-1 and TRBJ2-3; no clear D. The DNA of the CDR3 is TGCGCCAGCAGCCCCAGCCCCGATACGCAGTATTTT. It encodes CASSPSPDTQYF.